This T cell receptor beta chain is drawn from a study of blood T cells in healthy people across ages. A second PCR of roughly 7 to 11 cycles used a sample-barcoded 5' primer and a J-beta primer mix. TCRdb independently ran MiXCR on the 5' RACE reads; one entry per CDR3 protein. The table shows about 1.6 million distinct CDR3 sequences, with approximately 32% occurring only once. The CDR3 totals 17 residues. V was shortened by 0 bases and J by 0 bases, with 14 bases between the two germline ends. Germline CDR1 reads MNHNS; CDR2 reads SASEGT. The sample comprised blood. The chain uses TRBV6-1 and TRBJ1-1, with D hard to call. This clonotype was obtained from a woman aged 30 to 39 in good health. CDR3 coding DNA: TGTGCCAGCAGTGAAGCGGGGATAACCCGCCTGAACACTGAAGCTTTCTTT. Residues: CASSEAGITRLNTEAFF.